These 20 T cell receptor beta chains share one sample of origin, sequenced in a study of cytomegalovirus exposure and HLA in healthy donors. The study ran its PCR with 60 Vbeta and 13 Jbeta primers. The protocol was immunoSEQ multiplex PCR, while the TCRdb copy is restricted to in-frame clones and leaves out a portion. The sample contains 150,000 to 200,000 clones, under 85% of which appear only once. Sequenced input: PBMCs. The receptors stem from a man aged 50 to 60 in good health and CMV-seropositive.

The chain employs TRBV6-5 and TRBJ2-2, with D uncertain. V dropped 2 bases and J dropped 5 bases, with 3 bases sitting between them. This CDR3 has 12 amino acids. The germline V gene encodes CDR1 MNHEY and CDR2 SVGAGI. The CDR3: CASSYRTGELFF. CDR3 sequence (DNA): TGTGCCAGCAGTTACCGGACCGGGGAGCTGTTTTTT.

The DNA for the CDR3 is TGCGCCAGCAGCTTGGCCAAACAGGCACCTAACACTGAAGCTTTCTTT. The encoded protein is CASSLAKQAPNTEAFF. The rearrangement joins TRBV5-1 to TRBJ1-1; the D gene is possibly TRBD1 (5 bases). Germline V CDR1 and CDR2: SGHRS, YFSETQ. The CDR3 loop spans 16 amino acids. Deletions cut 0 bases from V and 2 bases from J, with 14 bases between.

The chain's CDR3 is CASRTGAVDQPQHF. DNA for the CDR3: TGTGCCAGTAGGACAGGGGCCGTGGATCAGCCCCAGCATTTT. V usage is TRBV19 and J usage is TRBJ1-5; 8 bases fit TRBD1. Germline V lookup: CDR1 LNHDA, CDR2 SQIVND (reference sequence). Losses at the gene ends were 6 bases for V and 5 bases for J; bases not matched to a gene: 6. This CDR3 comprises 14 residues.

The gene calls are TRBV9 and TRBJ2-2; D gene uncertain. The CDR3 consists of 14 residues. The V end lost 2 bases, the J end lost 2 bases, and 7 bases lay between the germline ends. The V gene's germline CDR1 is SGDLS and CDR2 YYNGEE. The CDR3 DNA reads TGTGCCAGCAGCGTTAGCCCAAACACCGGGGAGCTGTTTTTT. Residues: CASSVSPNTGELFF.

Remarks on this clone: The germline gene is not matched at one end of the junction; a read error may be the cause. The rearrangement uses TRBV2 and TRBJ1-1; tentative D call: TRBD1 (6 bases). The CDR3 spans 14 residues. Germline V gene lookup returns CDR1 SNHLY and CDR2 FYNNEI. The DNA of the CDR3 is TGTGCCAGCAGTGAAGCGGGGGGGGCCACTCAAGCTTTCTTT. Encoded protein: CASSEAGGATQAFF.

This chain joins TRBV12-5 and TRBJ2-5; no definite D call. V lost 1 base, J lost 7 bases, and 16 bases lay in between. The CDR3 has 15 amino acids. The germline CDR1 and CDR2 sequences are LGHNT and FRNRAP. CDR3 sequence reads: CASGLDPAVAGTQYF. The CDR3 DNA reads as TGTGCTAGTGGTTTGGACCCCGCGGTCGCTGGGACCCAGTACTTC.

The chain joins TRBV19 to TRBJ2-2, with D uncertain. Trimming stripped 1 base from V and 6 bases from J, with 12 bases between. The CDR3 has 15 amino acids. CDR1 and CDR2 (germline): LNHDA, SQIVND (reference sequence). Written as DNA, the CDR3 is TGTGCCAGTAGTATAGCACTCGTTGTCCCCGGGGAGCTGTTTTTT. Residues: CASSIALVVPGELFF.

The chain uses TRBV28 and TRBJ2-3; D is uncertain. CDR3 length: 14 amino acids. The V end lost 8 bases, the J end lost 3 bases, and 15 bases lay between the germline ends. Germline CDR1 and CDR2: MDHEN and SYDVKM. The CDR3 loop reads CASGSLTVTDTQYF. The CDR3 region has the DNA TGTGCCAGCGGGTCCTTAACAGTGACAGATACGCAGTATTTT.

This chain connects TRBV4-1 to TRBJ2-5; a weak D match, TRBD1 (5 bases). The DNA end is a closer match to TRBJ2-7, so the J assignment may be wrong. CDR3 size: 15 residues. Germline V gene sequence: CDR1 MGHRA, CDR2 YSYEKL. The CDR3 sequence is CASSQEWGPAYEQYF. The CDR3 coding sequence is TGCGCCAGCAGCCAAGAGTGGGGCCCAGCCTACGAGCAGTACTTC.

The chain uses TRBV5-1 and TRBJ1-2; 9 nucleotides agree with TRBD1. Trimming at V came to 0 bases and at J to 8 bases, leaving 8 bases not matched to a gene. Germline CDR1 and CDR2: SGHRS and YFSETQ. The CDR3 is 15 residues long. In DNA, the CDR3 is TGCGCCAGCAGCTTGGACGGGACAGGGTCGCCCGGCTACACCTTC. This translates into CASSLDGTGSPGYTF.

About this clone itself: Other DNA sequences of this sample code for an identical CDR3. This chain links TRBV6-1 with TRBJ2-3; TRBD1 aligns across 8 bases. Germline CDR1 is MNHNS and CDR2 is SASEGT. The CDR3 has 15 residues. The junction had 2 bases not matched to a gene; V was cut back by 3 bases and J by 0 bases. CDR3 nucleotides: TGTGCCAGCAGTGATGGACAGGGCAGCACAGATACGCAGTATTTT. Protein: CASSDGQGSTDTQYF.

V and J are TRBV4-1 and TRBJ2-2; 7 bases align to TRBD1. V shed 2 bases and J 6 bases; nucleotides not matched to a gene: 12. The CDR3 runs to 17 residues. Germline-derived CDR1 and CDR2 are MGHRA and YSYEKL. CDR3 coding DNA: TGCGCCAGCAGCCAAACCTCCACAGGGGTTAACGCCGGGGAGCTGTTTTTT. Encoded protein: CASSQTSTGVNAGELFF.

This chain joins TRBV14 and TRBJ1-2, with 7 bases fitting TRBD1. The CDR3 totals 12 residues. Unmatched junction bases numbered 4, after V lost 4 bases and J lost 8 bases. Germline V gives CDR1 SGHDN, CDR2 FVKESK. CDR3 sequence: CASSLTGVGYTF. CDR3 bases: TGTGCCAGCAGCCTAACAGGGGTCGGCTACACCTTC. Using reference TRBV14 and TRBJ1-2 for the parts outside the CDR3, the full variable domain is EAGVTQFPSHSVIEKGQTVTLRCDPISGHDNLYWYRRVMGKEIKFLLHFVKESKQDESGMPNNRFLAERTGGTYSTLKVQPAELEDSGVYFCASSLTGVGYTFGSGTRLTVV.

The chain employs TRBV7-9 and TRBJ2-4; no clear D. CDR3 length: 15 residues. Germline-derived CDR1 and CDR2 are SEHNR and FQNEAQ (reference sequence). V was trimmed by 5 bases and J by 0 bases, leaving 11 bases between them. The CDR3 here is CASSPYKLAKNIQYF. The CDR3 DNA sequence: TGTGCCAGCAGCCCGTATAAGCTAGCCAAAAACATTCAGTACTTC.

This sequence joins TRBV27 and TRBJ2-5; possible D gene TRBD1, 5 bases. This CDR3 is built from 16 residues. The V end was cut by 5 bases, the J end by 1 base, with 17 bases between. Per germline, CDR1 MNHEY and CDR2 SMNVEV (reference sequence). This chain's CDR3 is CASSPLTPTVQETQYF. As DNA, the CDR3 is TGTGCCAGCAGTCCCCTCACCCCGACAGTCCAAGAGACCCAGTACTTC.

The chain carries TRBV5-6 and TRBJ2-5; 7 nucleotides match TRBD2. V lost 0 bases to trimming and J lost 1 base; unmatched junction nucleotides: 6. In germline, CDR1 is SGHDT, CDR2 YYEEEE. CDR3 length equals 16 residues. The CDR3 region is CASSLEGRGPQETQYF. The CDR3 DNA reads TGTGCCAGCAGCTTGGAGGGGAGGGGCCCCCAAGAGACCCAGTACTTC.

The rearrangement uses TRBV6-1 and TRBJ1-5, with D hard to call. The germline gives CDR1 MNHNS, CDR2 SASEGT. V was cut by 6 bases and J by 6 bases, with 15 bases left in between. The CDR3 consists of 14 residues. The CDR3 loop reads CASSQEGSGQPQHF. In nucleotides, the CDR3 is TGTGCCAGCAGCCAGGAGGGTTCGGGTCAGCCCCAGCATTTT.

The chain recombines TRBV6-5 with TRBJ2-2; no firm D call. The V gene lost 11 bases and the J gene lost 1 base, with 8 bases spanning the gap. The germline V gene encodes CDR1 MNHEY and CDR2 SVGAGI. This CDR3 contains 12 residues. This CDR3 is CASRRNTGELFF. The CDR3 DNA follows: TGTGCCTCGCGCCGGAACACCGGGGAGCTGTTTTTT.

V gene TRBV2 combines with J gene TRBJ1-4; 8 nucleotides agree with TRBD1. Looked up from germline, CDR1 is SNHLY and CDR2 is FYNNEI. Losses at the gene ends were 6 bases for V and 8 bases for J; bases not matched to a gene: 8. The CDR3 totals 14 residues. CDR3 coding DNA: TGTGCCAGCAGCCCACAGGGGGTTCGGGAAAAACTGTTTTTT. This translates into CASSPQGVREKLFF. The entire variable domain, with the rest obtained from reference TRBV2 and TRBJ1-4, is as follows: EPEVTQTPSHQVTQMGQEVILRCVPISNHLYFYWYRQILGQKVEFLVSFYNNEISEKSEIFDDQFSVERPDGSNFTLKIRSTKLEDSAMYFCASSPQGVREKLFFGSGTQLSVL.

V gene TRBV5-4 combines with J gene TRBJ1-5; the D is unclear. Trimming cost V 3 bases and J 0 bases, with 13 bases left between them. The CDR3 totals 16 residues. Germline lookup yields CDR1 SGHNT and CDR2 YYREEE (reference sequence). CDR3 nucleotide sequence: TGTGCCAGCAGCTACCCGGTGGGCTATAGCAATCAGCCCCAGCATTTT. Protein sequence: CASSYPVGYSNQPQHF.